This T cell receptor (beta chain) derives from a study of sequential checkpoint blockade in melanoma (dated by TCRdb to between 2018 and 2021). With respect to the entire study: In a 1:1 randomization, patients received either first-line nivolumab then ipilimumab (arm A) or ipilimumab then nivolumab (arm B). For about two dozen patients, matched tumor biopsies were obtained before treatment and at week 13, following single-agent nivolumab (arm A) or ipilimumab (arm B). DNA from 75 to 100 melanoma tumor samples collected before treatment underwent TCRbeta immunosequencing. Maintenance nivolumab was given following each of the two trial sequences. About 80% of the matched tumor biopsy pairs taken before and after treatment were from the same lesion.

TCRbeta CDR3 regions were immunosequenced from genomic DNA with the immunoSEQ Assay. Prior to high-throughput sequencing, genomic DNA was amplified by bias-controlled multiplex PCR. In the original analysis: To quantify the absolute abundance of each unique TCRbeta CDR3 region, the sequences were collapsed and filtered. Clonality, defined as 1 minus Pielou's evenness, was calculated using only productive rearrangements. To compute tumor T-cell fraction, TCRbeta template counts were normalized to usable DNA, with usable DNA estimated from several housekeeping genes. A previously published method was used to identify clones whose frequencies were significantly greater in on-treatment samples than in baseline samples. TCRdb carries this immuneACCESS record with in-frame sequences only. Its versions omit some clonotypes, under half of them owing to an unresolved V gene in the studies checked, with the rest unexplained. V, J and clone size reflect that table, while D and trimming were determined from the DNA. The sample data list around 19,000 clones, and 26% of these were observed just once. The ten largest clones take up roughly 7.9% of the sample.

Comment on this clone: What antigen it recognizes has not been identified. No per-base quality is available; no much larger clone lies one base away.

The treatment or condition label, as the study defines it: randomized to nivolumab then ipilimumab (arm A) or the reverse (arm B). Prior DNA-damaging chemotherapy had not been received by any trial patient. Samples were obtained from patients with melanoma enrolled in CheckMate 064, a randomized, open-label phase II trial of sequential checkpoint blockade. Genomic DNA from formalin-fixed paraffin-embedded (FFPE) tissue samples served as the input for tumor TCR sequencing. Overall results and qualifications from the work: The model for predicting response that combines TCR metrics with mutation burden needs to be validated in larger, independent patient cohorts. Among patients in the nivolumab-first arm (arm A), tumor TIL clonality before treatment was associated with response (P = .04). Small sample sizes and reduced statistical power limited the analyses of tumor T-cell fraction within each arm. Tumor T-cell fraction and clonality were found to correlate with PD-L1 staining and CD8+ T-cell counts but not with mutational load. Clinical benefit was about 30 times more likely to be achieved by patients whose tumor T-cell fraction and clonality increased by week 13.

The sequence came from a human donor with melanoma. The sample was tumor tissue (inferred from file names), taken from a patient given nivolumab and ipilimumab in sequence.

The DNA reads TGTGCTAGTGGTTTGGTACTAGGGGATCAGCCCCAGCATTTT. The encoded protein is CASGLVLGDQPQHF. The chain was built from TRBV12-5 and TRBJ1-5; the D segment could be TRBD1, given 5 matching bases. Deletion took 0 bases off V and 5 bases off J, with a span of 8 bases between the germline ends. As encoded in the germline V gene, CDR1 is LGHNT while CDR2 is FRNRAP. Inclusive of the bounding cysteine and phenylalanine, the CDR3 is 14 residues long. The entry retains the CDR3 DNA only, 42 bases that are in frame from base 1.